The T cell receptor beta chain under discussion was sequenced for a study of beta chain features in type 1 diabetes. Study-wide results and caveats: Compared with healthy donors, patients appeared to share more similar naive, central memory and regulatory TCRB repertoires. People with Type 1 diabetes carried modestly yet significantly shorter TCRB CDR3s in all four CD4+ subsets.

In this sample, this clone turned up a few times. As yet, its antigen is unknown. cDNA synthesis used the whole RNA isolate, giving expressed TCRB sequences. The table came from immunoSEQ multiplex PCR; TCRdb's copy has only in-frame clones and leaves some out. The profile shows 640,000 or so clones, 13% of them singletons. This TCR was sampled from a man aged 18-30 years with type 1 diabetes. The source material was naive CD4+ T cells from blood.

CDR3 amino acids: CANVGAGHNSPLHF. The CDR3 bases are TGTGCCAACGTAGGGGCGGGCCATAATTCACCCCTCCACTTT. J is TRBJ1-6 and V is TRBV25-1, with D possibly being TRBD1 (5 bases). Germline loops: CDR1 MGHDK, CDR2 SYGVNS. Trimming cost V 10 bases and J 5 bases, with 15 bases left between them. The CDR3 is made up of 14 amino acids. Full variable domain (missing parts from reference TRBV25-1 and TRBJ1-6): EADIYQTPRYLVIGTGKKITLECSQTMGHDKMYWYQQDPGMELHLIHYSYGVNSTEKGDLSSESTVSRIRTEHFPLTLESARPSHTSQYLCANVGAGHNSPLHFGNGTRLTVT.